The 8 T cell receptor beta chains below all came from one sample that was sequenced in a study of cytomegalovirus exposure and HLA in healthy donors. Primers: 60 Vbeta forward and 13 Jbeta reverse. The assay was immunoSEQ multiplex PCR, and TCRdb's table has in-frame clones only and misses some. The table includes 90,000 to 150,000 clones, around 84% detected once. Material for sequencing was PBMCs. These receptors all stem from a woman in her thirties in good health and CMV-seropositive.

J is TRBJ1-2 and V is TRBV11-3; possible D gene TRBD1, 6 bases. V lost 5 bases and J 4 bases, leaving 20 bases between the germline ends. The CDR3 extends over 16 amino acids. CDR1 is SGHNT, CDR2 YENEEA, per germline. The CDR3 DNA reads TGTGCCAGCAGCCATTTGGGGGACACAACAGTCTATGGCTACACCTTC. Residues: CASSHLGDTTVYGYTF.

The chain has TRBV4-3 and TRBJ2-1; TRBD2 aligns across 7 bases. Trimming took 3 bases from V and 1 from J; bases not matched to a gene: 12. CDR1 and CDR2 (germline): LGHNA, YSLEER. CDR3 length: 18 residues. CDR3 sequence: CASSHALVASGSYNEQFF. DNA of the CDR3: TGCGCCAGCAGCCACGCTCTTGTTGCTAGCGGATCCTACAATGAGCAGTTCTTC.

The V and J genes are TRBV4-3 and TRBJ2-7; D ambiguous. Trimming shortened V by 1 base and J by 0 bases, and 7 bases separated the two germline ends. The CDR3 sequence is 14 residues long. Germline CDR1 reads LGHNA; CDR2 reads YSLEER. CDR3 in amino acids: CASSQGRNSYEQYF. CDR3 nucleotide sequence: TGCGCCAGCAGCCAAGGGCGGAACTCCTACGAGCAGTACTTC.

V and J are TRBV5-4 and TRBJ2-7; D may be TRBD2 (6 bases). With 4 bases removed from V and 7 bases from J, the gap between germline ends came to 24 bases. CDR3 size: 16 residues. CDR1 and CDR2 (germline): SGHNT, YYREEE (reference sequence). CDR3 DNA sequence: TGTGCCAGCAGCCGCGCCTGGGGGGACTCGGTTGAAGAGCAGTACTTC. As protein: CASSRAWGDSVEEQYF.

The CDR3 here is CASSQGANPHQVEQFF. The CDR3 DNA is TGTGCCAGCAGCCAAGGGGCTAACCCCCATCAGGTTGAGCAGTTCTTC. The V gene is TRBV4-2, the J gene TRBJ2-1, with D unclear. This CDR3 is built from 16 residues. In germline, CDR1 is LGHNA, CDR2 YNFKEQ. Trimming removed 1 base from V and 9 bases from J, with 19 bases in between.

V and J are TRBV5-4 and TRBJ2-5; 9 nucleotides line up with TRBD2. The CDR3 runs 15 residues. The germline CDR1 and CDR2 sequences are SGHNT and YYREEE (reference sequence). The ends lost 5 bases at V and 5 bases at J; junction bases unmatched: 10. The CDR3 spells CASRPAGGGGETQYF. The CDR3, as DNA: TGTGCCAGCAGGCCGGCGGGGGGGGGCGGGGAGACCCAGTACTTC.

Only one count was recorded for this clone. This chain links TRBV18 with TRBJ1-1, with 8 bases lining up with TRBD1. This CDR3 has 12 amino acids. J gave up 7 bases and V 5 bases, and 3 bases lay outside the gene matches. CDR1 and CDR2 (germline): KGHSH, LQKENI. CDR3 bases: TGTGCCAGCTCAAGGGACAGGAATGAAGCTTTCTTT. It specifies CASSRDRNEAFF.

The chain is built from TRBV28 and TRBJ1-4, with a possible D match to TRBD1 (6 bases). Trimming removed 6 bases at V and 8 bases at J, with 16 bases between. The CDR3 extends over 14 amino acids. Germline V gives CDR1 MDHEN, CDR2 SYDVKM. As DNA, the CDR3 is TGTGCCAGCAGCCCCGGTGGGGGCTACGAAAAACTGTTTTTT. Translated: CASSPGGGYEKLFF.